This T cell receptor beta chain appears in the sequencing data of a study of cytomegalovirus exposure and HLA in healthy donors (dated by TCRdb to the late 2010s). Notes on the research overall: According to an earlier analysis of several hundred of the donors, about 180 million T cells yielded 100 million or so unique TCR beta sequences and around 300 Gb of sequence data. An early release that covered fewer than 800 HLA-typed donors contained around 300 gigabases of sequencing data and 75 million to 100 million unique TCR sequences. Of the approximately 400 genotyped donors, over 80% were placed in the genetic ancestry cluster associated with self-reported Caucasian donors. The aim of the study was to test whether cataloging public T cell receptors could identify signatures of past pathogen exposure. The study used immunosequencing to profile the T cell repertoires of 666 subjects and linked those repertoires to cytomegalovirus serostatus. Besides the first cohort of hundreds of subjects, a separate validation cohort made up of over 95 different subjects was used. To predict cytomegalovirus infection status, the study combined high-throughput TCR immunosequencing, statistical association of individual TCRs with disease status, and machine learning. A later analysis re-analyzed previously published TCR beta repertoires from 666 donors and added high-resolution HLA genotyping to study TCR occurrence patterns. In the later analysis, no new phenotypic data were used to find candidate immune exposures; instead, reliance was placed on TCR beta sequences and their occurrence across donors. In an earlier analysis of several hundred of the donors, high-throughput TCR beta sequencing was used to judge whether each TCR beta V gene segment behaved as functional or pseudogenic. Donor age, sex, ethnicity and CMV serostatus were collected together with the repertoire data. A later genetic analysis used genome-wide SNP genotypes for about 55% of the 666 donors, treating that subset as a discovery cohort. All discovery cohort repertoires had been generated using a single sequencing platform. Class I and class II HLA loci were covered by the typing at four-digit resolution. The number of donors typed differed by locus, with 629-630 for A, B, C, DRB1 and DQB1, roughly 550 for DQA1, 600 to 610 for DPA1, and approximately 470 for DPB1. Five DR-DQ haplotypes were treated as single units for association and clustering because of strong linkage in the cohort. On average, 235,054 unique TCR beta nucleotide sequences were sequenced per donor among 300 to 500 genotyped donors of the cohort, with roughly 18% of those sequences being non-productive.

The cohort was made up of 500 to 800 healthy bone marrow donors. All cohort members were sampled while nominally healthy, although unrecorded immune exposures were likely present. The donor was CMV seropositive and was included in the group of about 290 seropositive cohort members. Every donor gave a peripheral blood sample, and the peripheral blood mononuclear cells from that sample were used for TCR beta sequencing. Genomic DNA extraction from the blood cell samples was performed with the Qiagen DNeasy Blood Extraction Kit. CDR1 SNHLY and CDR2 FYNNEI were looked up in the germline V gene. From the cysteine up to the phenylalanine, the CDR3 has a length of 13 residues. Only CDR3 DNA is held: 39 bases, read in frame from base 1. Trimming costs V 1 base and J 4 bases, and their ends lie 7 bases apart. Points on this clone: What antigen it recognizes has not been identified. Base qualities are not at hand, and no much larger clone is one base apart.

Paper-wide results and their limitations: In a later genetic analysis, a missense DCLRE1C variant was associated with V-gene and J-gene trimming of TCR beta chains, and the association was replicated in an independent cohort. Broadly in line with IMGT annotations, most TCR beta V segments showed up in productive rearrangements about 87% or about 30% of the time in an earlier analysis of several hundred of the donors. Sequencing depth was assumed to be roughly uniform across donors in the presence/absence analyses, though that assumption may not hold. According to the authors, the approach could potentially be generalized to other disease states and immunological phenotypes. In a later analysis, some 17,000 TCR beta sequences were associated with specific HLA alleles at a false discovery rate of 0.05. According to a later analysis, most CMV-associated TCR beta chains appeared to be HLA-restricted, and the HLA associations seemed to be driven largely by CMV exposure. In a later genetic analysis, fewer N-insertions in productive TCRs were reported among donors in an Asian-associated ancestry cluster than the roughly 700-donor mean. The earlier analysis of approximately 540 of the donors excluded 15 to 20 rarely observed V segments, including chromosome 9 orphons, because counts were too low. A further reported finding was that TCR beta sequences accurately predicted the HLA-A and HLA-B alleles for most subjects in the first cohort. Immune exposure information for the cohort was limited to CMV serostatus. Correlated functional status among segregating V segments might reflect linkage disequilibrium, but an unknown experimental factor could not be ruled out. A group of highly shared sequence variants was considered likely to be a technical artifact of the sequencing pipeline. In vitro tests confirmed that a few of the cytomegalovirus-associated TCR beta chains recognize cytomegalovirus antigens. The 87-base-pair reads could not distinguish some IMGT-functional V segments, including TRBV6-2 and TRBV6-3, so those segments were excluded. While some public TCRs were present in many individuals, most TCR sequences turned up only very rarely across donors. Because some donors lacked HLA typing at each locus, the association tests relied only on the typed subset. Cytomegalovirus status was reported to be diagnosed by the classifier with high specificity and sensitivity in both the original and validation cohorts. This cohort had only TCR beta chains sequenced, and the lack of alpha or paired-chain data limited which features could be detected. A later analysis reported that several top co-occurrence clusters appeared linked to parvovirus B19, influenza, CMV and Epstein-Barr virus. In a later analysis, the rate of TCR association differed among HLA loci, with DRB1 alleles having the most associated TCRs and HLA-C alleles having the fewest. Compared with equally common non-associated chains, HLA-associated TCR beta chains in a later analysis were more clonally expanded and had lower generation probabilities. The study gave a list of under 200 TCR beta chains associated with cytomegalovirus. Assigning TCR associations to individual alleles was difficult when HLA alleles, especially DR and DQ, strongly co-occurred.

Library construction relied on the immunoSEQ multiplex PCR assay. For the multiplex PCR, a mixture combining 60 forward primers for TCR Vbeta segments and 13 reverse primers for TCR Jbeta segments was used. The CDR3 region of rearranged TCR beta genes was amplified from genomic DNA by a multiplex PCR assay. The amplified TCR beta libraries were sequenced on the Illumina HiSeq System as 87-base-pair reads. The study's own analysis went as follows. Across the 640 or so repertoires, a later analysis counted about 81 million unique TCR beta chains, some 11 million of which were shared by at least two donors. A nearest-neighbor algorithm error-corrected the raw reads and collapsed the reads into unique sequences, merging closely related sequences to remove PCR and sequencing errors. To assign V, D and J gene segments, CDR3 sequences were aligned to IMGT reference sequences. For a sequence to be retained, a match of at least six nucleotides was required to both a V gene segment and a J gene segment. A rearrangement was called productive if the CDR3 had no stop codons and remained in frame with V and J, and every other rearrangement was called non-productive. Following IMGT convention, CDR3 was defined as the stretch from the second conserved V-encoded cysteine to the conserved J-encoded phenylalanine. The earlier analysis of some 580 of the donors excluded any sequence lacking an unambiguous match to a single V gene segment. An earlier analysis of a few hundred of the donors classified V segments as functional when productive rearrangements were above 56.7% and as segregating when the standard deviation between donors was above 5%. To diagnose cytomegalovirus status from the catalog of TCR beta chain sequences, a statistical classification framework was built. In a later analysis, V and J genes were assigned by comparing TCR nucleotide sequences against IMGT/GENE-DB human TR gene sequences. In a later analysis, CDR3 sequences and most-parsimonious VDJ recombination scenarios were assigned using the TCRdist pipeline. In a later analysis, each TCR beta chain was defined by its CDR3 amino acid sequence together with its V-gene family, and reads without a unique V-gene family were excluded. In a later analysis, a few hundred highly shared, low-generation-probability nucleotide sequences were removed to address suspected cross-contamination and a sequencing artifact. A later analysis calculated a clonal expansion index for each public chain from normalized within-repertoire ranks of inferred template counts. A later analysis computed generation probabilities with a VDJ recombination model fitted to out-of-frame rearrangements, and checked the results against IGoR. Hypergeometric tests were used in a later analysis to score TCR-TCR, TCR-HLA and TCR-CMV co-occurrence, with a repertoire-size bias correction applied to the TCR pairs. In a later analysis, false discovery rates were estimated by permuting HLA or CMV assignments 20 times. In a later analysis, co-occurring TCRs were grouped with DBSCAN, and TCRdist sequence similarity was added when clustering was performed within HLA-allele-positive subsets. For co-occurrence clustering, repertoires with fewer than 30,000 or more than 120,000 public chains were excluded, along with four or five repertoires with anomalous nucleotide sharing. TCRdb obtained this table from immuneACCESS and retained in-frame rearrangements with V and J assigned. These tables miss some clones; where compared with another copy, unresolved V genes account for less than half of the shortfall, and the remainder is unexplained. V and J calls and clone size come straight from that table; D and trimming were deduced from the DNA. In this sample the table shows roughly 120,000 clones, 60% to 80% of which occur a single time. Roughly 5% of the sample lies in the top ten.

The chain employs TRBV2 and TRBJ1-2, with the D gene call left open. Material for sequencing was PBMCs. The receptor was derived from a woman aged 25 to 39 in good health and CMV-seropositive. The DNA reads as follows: TGTGCCAGCAGTGAAGAGGCGGGCTATGGCTACACCTTC. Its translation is CASSEEAGYGYTF.